The rows below give T cell receptor beta chains drawn from one sample of a study of blood T cell repertoires in COVID-19. Profiled with immunoSEQ multiplex PCR; TCRdb holds only in-frame clones, not every one. The sample contains about 240,000 clones, about 90% of which appear only once. The material sequenced was peripheral blood. These receptors originate from a man aged 55 to 70 with acute or convalescent COVID-19. Both conserved end residues are part of each CDR3. D genes are given only for firm matches. Clone size is stated in some rows and not others, as once, few, many or a class when expanded.

j_gene: TRBJ1-1
v_gene: TRBV5-1
abundance: .
d_gene: TRBD1
CDR3nt: TGCGCCAGCTCAGGGGCAGGGGGGAGGAACACTGAAGCTTTCTTT
CDR3aa: CASSGAGGRNTEAFF

j_gene: TRBJ2-3
v_gene: TRBV2
abundance: .
d_gene: TRBD2
CDR3nt: TGTGCCAGCCGAGCGGGAGGGGAAGATACGCAGTATTTT
CDR3aa: CASRAGGEDTQYF

j_gene: TRBJ2-3
v_gene: TRBV2
abundance: .
d_gene: .
CDR3nt: TGTGCCAGCATAATGTTAGGGGTCGGAGATACGCAGTATTTT
CDR3aa: CASIMLGVGDTQYF

j_gene: TRBJ2-5
v_gene: TRBV28
abundance: .
d_gene: .
CDR3nt: TGTGCCAGCAAACAGGGCCAACCTCTGGGTGACCAGTACTTC
CDR3aa: CASKQGQPLGDQYF

j_gene: TRBJ1-2
v_gene: TRBV3-1/TRBV3-2
abundance: .
d_gene: .
CDR3nt: TGTGCCAGCAGCCGACAGACGTGGGGGGGCACAGGGGGCTACACCTTC
CDR3aa: CASSRQTWGGTGGYTF

j_gene: TRBJ2-3
v_gene: TRBV9
abundance: once
d_gene: .
CDR3nt: TGTGCCAGCAGCGACGGACAGTCTCGACCCACAGATACGCAGTATTTT
CDR3aa: CASSDGQSRPTDTQYF

j_gene: TRBJ1-3
v_gene: TRBV7-2
abundance: .
d_gene: .
CDR3nt: TGTGCCAGCAGCCTCGAGGGAGGGGGACCCTTCTCTGGAAACACCATATATTTT
CDR3aa: CASSLEGGGPFSGNTIYF

j_gene: TRBJ1-1
v_gene: TRBV4-1
abundance: .
d_gene: .
CDR3nt: TGCGCCAGCAGCCAAGATCTAGGGAACACTGAAGCTTTCTTT
CDR3aa: CASSQDLGNTEAFF

j_gene: TRBJ1-6
v_gene: TRBV4-2
abundance: .
d_gene: .
CDR3nt: TGTGCCAGCAGCCAAGGCAGGGCGAATAATTCACCCCTCCACTTT
CDR3aa: CASSQGRANNSPLHF

j_gene: TRBJ1-5
v_gene: TRBV12-3/TRBV12-4
abundance: .
d_gene: .
CDR3nt: TGTGCCAGCTCTAGGGGATCTCAGCCCCAGCATTTT
CDR3aa: CASSRGSQPQHF

j_gene: TRBJ2-3
v_gene: TRBV7-6
abundance: .
d_gene: TRBD2
CDR3nt: TGTGCCAGCAGCTTCAGACTAGCGGGAGCCGGGTCGACAGATACGCAGTATTTT
CDR3aa: CASSFRLAGAGSTDTQYF

j_gene: TRBJ1-2
v_gene: TRBV9
abundance: once
d_gene: TRBD1
CDR3nt: TGTGCCAGCAGCGTAGCCACAGGGGGCGGCTATGGCTACACCTTC
CDR3aa: CASSVATGGGYGYTF

j_gene: TRBJ1-1
v_gene: TRBV10-3
abundance: .
d_gene: .
CDR3nt: TGTGCCATCAGTGCGGGGGGGGACAACACTGAAGCTTTCTTT
CDR3aa: CAISAGGDNTEAFF

j_gene: TRBJ2-7
v_gene: TRBV6-5
abundance: .
d_gene: .
CDR3nt: TGTGCCAGCAGTCCCAGGGAATCCTACGAGCAGTACTTC
CDR3aa: CASSPRESYEQYF

j_gene: TRBJ1-2
v_gene: TRBV12-5
abundance: few
d_gene: TRBD1
CDR3nt: TGTGCTAGTGGTCCTACCACGGACAGGGGAGGCAGCTACACCTTC
CDR3aa: CASGPTTDRGGSYTF

j_gene: TRBJ1-1
v_gene: TRBV28
abundance: once
d_gene: TRBD1
CDR3nt: TGTGCCAGCCCGCCCCCAGGGGGCCGGACTGAAGCTTTCTTT
CDR3aa: CASPPPGGRTEAFF

j_gene: TRBJ2-3
v_gene: TRBV11-3
abundance: once
d_gene: .
CDR3nt: TGTGCCAGCAGCCCGTCAGGGGTCCGAACAGATACGCAGTATTTT
CDR3aa: CASSPSGVRTDTQYF

j_gene: TRBJ2-7
v_gene: TRBV2
abundance: .
d_gene: .
CDR3nt: TGTGCCAGCATTCAGGCCTACGAGCAGTACTTC
CDR3aa: CASIQAYEQYF

j_gene: TRBJ2-1
v_gene: TRBV11-3
abundance: .
d_gene: TRBD2
CDR3nt: TGTGCCAGCAGCTTGGTAGCGGGACGAAATGAGCAGTTCTTC
CDR3aa: CASSLVAGRNEQFF

j_gene: TRBJ2-3
v_gene: TRBV7-3
abundance: .
d_gene: .
CDR3nt: TGTGCCAGCAGCCTCCCTCGCGGACTCGGGAGCACAGATACGCAGTATTTT
CDR3aa: CASSLPRGLGSTDTQYF

j_gene: TRBJ2-7
v_gene: TRBV7-2
abundance: .
d_gene: .
CDR3nt: TGTGCCAGCAGCTTAGCATTAGCCGGCGAGCAGTACTTC
CDR3aa: CASSLALAGEQYF

j_gene: TRBJ1-2
v_gene: TRBV12-3/TRBV12-4
abundance: once
d_gene: .
CDR3nt: TGTGCCAGCAGCCCGGTGGGGGCCGGCTACACCTTC
CDR3aa: CASSPVGAGYTF

j_gene: TRBJ1-3
v_gene: TRBV29-1
abundance: few
d_gene: .
CDR3nt: TGCAGCGCAAATACTGGAAACACCATATATTTT
CDR3aa: CSANTGNTIYF

j_gene: TRBJ1-1
v_gene: TRBV20-1
abundance: .
d_gene: TRBD1
CDR3nt: TGCAGTGCTAGTACAGGGGGATTCGGTGAAGCTTTCTTT
CDR3aa: CSASTGGFGEAFF

j_gene: TRBJ1-1
v_gene: TRBV19
abundance: .
d_gene: .
CDR3nt: TGTGCCAGTAGTATAGACAGGATTAAAGAAGCTTTCTTT
CDR3aa: CASSIDRIKEAFF

j_gene: TRBJ2-7
v_gene: TRBV9
abundance: .
d_gene: .
CDR3nt: TGTGCCAGCAGCCCTCGGGACACCGTCGACGAGCAGTACTTC
CDR3aa: CASSPRDTVDEQYF